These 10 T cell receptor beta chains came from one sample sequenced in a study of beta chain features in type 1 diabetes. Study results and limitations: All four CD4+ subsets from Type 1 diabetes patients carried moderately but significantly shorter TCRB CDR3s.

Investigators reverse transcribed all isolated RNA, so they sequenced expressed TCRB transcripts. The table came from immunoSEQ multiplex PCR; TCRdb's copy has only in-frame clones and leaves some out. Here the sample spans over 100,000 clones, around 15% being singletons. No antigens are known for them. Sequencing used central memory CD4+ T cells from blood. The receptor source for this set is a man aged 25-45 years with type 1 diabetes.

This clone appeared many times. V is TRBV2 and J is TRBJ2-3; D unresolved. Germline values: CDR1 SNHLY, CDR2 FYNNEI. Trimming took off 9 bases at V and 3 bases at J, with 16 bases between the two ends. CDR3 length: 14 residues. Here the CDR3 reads CASGRATGTDTQYF. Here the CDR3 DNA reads TGTGCCAGTGGACGTGCTACTGGGACAGATACGCAGTATTTT.

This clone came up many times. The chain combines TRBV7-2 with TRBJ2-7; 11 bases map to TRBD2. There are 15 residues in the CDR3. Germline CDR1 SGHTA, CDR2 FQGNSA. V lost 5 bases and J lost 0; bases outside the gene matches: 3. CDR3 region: CASSKTSGISYEQYF. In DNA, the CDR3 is TGTGCCAGCAGCAAGACTAGCGGGATCTCCTACGAGCAGTACTTC.

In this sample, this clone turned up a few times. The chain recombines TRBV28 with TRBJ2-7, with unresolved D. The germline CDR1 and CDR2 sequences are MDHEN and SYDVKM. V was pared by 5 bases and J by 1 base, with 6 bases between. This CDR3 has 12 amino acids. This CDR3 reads CASSTGSYEQYF. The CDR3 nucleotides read TGTGCCAGCAGTACCGGGTCCTACGAGCAGTACTTC.

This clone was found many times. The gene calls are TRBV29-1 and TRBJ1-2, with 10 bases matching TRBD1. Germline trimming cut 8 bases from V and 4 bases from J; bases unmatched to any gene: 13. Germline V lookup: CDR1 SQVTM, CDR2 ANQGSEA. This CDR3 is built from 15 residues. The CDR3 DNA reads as TGCAGCTTTCGGACGGTGACAGGGGGCGTCTATGGCTACACCTTC. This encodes CSFRTVTGGVYGYTF.

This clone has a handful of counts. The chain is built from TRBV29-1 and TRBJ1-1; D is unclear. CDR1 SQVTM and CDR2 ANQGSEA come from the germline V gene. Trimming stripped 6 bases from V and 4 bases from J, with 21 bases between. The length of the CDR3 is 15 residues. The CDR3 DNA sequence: TGCAGCGTCGTCCCGGATAGCTCAAAGAGCACTGAAGCTTTCTTT. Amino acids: CSVVPDSSKSTEAFF.

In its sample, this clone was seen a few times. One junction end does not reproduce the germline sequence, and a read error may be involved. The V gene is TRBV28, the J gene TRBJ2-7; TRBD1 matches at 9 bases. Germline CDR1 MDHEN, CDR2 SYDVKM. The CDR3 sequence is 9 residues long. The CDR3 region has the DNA TGTGTTTCTAGGGACAGGGCTAACTTC. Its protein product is CVSRDRANF.

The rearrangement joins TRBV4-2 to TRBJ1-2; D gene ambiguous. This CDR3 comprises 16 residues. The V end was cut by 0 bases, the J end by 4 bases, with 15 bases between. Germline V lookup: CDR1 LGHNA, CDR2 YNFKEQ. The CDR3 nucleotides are TGTGCCAGCAGCCAAGAATTGCAGGAATTATCCTATGGCTACACCTTC. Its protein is CASSQELQELSYGYTF.

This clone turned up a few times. CDR3 DNA: TGCGCCAGCAGAAGTACCAGGAATTCTAACTATGGCTACACCTTC. Its translation: CASRSTRNSNYGYTF. The chain has TRBV4-1 and TRBJ1-2; no clear D gene. The V gene lost 6 bases and the J gene lost 0 bases, with 14 bases spanning the gap. The germline V gene encodes CDR1 MGHRA and CDR2 YSYEKL. The CDR3 has 15 amino acids.

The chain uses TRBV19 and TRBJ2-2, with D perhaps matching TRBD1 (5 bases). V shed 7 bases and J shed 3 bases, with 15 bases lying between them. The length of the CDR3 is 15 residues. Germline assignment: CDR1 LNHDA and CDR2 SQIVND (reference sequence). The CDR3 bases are TGTGCCAGTAAGGTCTGGACAAAGGACACCGGGGAGCTGTTTTTT. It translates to CASKVWTKDTGELFF.

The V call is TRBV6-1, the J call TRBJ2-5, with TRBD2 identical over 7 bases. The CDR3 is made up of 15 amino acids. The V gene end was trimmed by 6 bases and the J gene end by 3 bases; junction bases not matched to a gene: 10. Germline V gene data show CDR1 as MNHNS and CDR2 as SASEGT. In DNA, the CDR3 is TGTGCCAGCAGCCGCCCCGGACTAGTTAAAGAGACCCAGTACTTC. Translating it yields CASSRPGLVKETQYF.